Many counts were recorded for the clone carrying this TCR beta chain. The germline V gene encodes CDR1 SGHVS and CDR2 FQNEAQ. The CDR3 runs to 16 residues. Trimming pared 0 bases from V and 2 bases from J, leaving 14 bases between. This specimen belongs to a study of T cell repertoires in cytomegalovirus infection. TCRdb reanalysed the reads using MiXCR and keeps one entry per CDR3 protein. The sample lists more than 150,000 distinct CDR3 sequences, roughly 18% seen once, with roughly 20% in the top ten. This chain connects TRBV7-8 to TRBJ2-7; either TRBD1 or TRBD2 may supply D (5 bases each). Sequenced sample: CD8+ T cells from PBMCs. The sequence was collected from a human donor in good health (CMV status not recorded). Some clones in this sample may be carry-over from other donors' samples. CDR3 region: CASSLARDGPTYEQYF. The CDR3 DNA follows: TGTGCCAGCAGCTTAGCTCGGGACGGGCCCACCTACGAGCAGTACTTC.